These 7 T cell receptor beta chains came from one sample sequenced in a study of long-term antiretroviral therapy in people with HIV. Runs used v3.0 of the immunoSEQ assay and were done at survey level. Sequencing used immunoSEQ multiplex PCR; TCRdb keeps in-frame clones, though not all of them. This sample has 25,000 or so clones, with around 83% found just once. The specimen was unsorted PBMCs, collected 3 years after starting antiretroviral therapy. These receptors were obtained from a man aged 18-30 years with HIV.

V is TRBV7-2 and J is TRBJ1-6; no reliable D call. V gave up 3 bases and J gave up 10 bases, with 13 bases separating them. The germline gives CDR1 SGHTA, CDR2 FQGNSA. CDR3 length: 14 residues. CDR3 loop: CASSFFKEVSPLHF. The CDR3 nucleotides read TGTGCCAGCAGCTTTTTTAAGGAGGTGTCACCCCTCCACTTT. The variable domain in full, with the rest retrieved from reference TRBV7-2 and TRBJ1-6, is GAGVSQSPSNKVTEKGKDVELRCDPISGHTALYWYRQSLGQGLEFLIYFQGNSAPDKSGLPSDRFSAERTGGSVSTLTIQRTQQEDSAVYLCASSFFKEVSPLHFGNGTRLTVT.

The chain's CDR3 is CASSYTGFNSPLHF. The CDR3 DNA reads as TGTGCCAGCAGCTATACAGGTTTTAATTCACCCCTCCACTTT. This chain joins TRBV7-9 and TRBJ1-6, with D maybe TRBD1 (5 bases). CDR1 is SEHNR, CDR2 FQNEAQ, per germline (reference sequence). The length of the CDR3 is 14 residues. Between the trimmed V and J ends, which lost 4 bases and 6 bases, there was a span of 10 bases. Full variable domain (missing parts from reference TRBV7-9 and TRBJ1-6): DTGVSQNPRHKITKRGQNVTFRCDPISEHNRLYWYRQTLGQGPEFLTYFQNEAQLEKSRLLSDRFSAERPKGSFSTLEIQRTEQGDSAMYLCASSYTGFNSPLHFGNGTRLTVT.

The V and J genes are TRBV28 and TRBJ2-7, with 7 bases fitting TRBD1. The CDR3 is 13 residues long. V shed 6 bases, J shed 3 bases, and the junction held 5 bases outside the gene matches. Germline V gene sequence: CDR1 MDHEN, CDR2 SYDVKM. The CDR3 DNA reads TGTGCCAGCAGCTCGGGACAGAACTACGAGCAGTACGTC. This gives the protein CASSSGQNYEQYV.

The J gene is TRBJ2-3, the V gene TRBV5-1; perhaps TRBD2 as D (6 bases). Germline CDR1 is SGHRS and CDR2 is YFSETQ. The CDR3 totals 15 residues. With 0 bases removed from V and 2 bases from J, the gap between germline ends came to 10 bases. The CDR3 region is CASSLDGTPTDTQYF. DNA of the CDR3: TGCGCCAGCAGCTTGGACGGGACTCCCACAGATACGCAGTATTTT.

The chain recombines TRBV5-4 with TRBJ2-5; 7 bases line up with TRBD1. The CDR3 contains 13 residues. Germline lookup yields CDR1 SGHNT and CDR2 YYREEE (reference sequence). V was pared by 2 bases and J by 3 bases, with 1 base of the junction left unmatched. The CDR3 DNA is TGTGCCAGCAGCTTTGACAGGGAAGAGACCCAGTACTTC. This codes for CASSFDREETQYF.

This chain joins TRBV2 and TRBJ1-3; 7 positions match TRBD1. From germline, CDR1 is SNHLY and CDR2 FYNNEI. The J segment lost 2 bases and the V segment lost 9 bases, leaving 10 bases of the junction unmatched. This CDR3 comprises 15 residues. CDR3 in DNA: TGTGCCAGTATTAACAGGGGAAGGACTGGAAACACCATATATTTT. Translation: CASINRGRTGNTIYF.

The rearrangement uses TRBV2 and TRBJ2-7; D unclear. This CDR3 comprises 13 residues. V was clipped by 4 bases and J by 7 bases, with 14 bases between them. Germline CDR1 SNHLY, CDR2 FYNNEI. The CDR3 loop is CASSGVGDREQYF. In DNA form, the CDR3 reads TGTGCCAGCAGTGGGGTTGGGGATCGGGAGCAGTACTTC. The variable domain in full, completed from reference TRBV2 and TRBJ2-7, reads EPEVTQTPSHQVTQMGQEVILRCVPISNHLYFYWYRQILGQKVEFLVSFYNNEISEKSEIFDDQFSVERPDGSNFTLKIRSTKLEDSAMYFCASSGVGDREQYFGPGTRLTVT.